Sequencing of this TCR beta chain was carried out in a study of tumor-infiltrating lymphocytes in primary liver carcinoma. Out of unsorted whole blood came the blood RNA, and germline DNA was extracted as well. Priming with a constant-region primer yielded TCR beta cDNA from roughly 0.45 ug total RNA. Slightly modified ARM-PCR, run as three nested multiplex PCR rounds, produced the TCR beta libraries. TCRdb fed the multiplex PCR reads into MiXCR, producing one record per CDR3 protein. Of about 320,000 distinct CDR3 sequences listed, approximately 58% were seen once; the top ten hold around 15%. The receptor was derived from a woman in her twenties or thirties with primary liver carcinoma and hepatitis B virus infection. Sample: peripheral blood.

The CDR3 DNA reads as TGTGCCAGCAGTGAAGGTTGGGGAGCCGAACCCTACGAGCAGTACTTC. It encodes CASSEGWGAEPYEQYF. This chain joins TRBV6-1 and TRBJ2-7; maybe TRBD2 (5 bases). The CDR3 loop spans 16 amino acids. Germline V gene lookup returns CDR1 MNHNS and CDR2 SASEGT. With 1 base removed from V and 2 bases from J, the gap between germline ends came to 15 bases.